This record looks at one T cell receptor (beta chain) sequence and its context. The CDR3 is 17 amino acids. Trimming took 0 bases from V and 5 from J, leaving 19 bases between them. Germline V gene data show CDR1 as GTSNPN and CDR2 as SVGIG (reference sequence). This sample is part of a study of shared clonotypes between healthy human individuals. Sequencing was performed with immunoSEQ multiplex PCR; in TCRdb, only in-frame clones are kept and a portion is missing. The table lists some 2,000,000 clones, nearly 97% of them singletons. The sequence came from a young man in good health. Material for sequencing was naive CD4+ T cells sorted from blood. Described subset: CD45RA+ positively selected. The chain has TRBV30 and TRBJ2-2; tentative D call: TRBD1 (5 bases). The CDR3: CAWSVQIVTGDTGELFF. CDR3 DNA sequence: TGTGCCTGGAGTGTACAAATCGTAACAGGAGATACCGGGGAGCTGTTTTTT.